This TCR beta chain is from a study of T cell responses to AZD1222 COVID-19 vaccine. Notes on the study in general: Of spike-specific TCRs, nearly half reportedly target regions left unmutated in variants. Donor demographics were predominantly white British with a female majority; clonal diversity may be underestimated. Baseline antibody screening turned up just a handful of seropositive AZD1222 recipients. Spike-wide coverage was observed for vaccine-associated CD4 TCRs, with dominant responses at 160-218 and 743-854.

TCRdb's copy holds only in-frame clones and misses some; the assay was immunoSEQ multiplex PCR. The sample has around 150,000 clones; just over 90% are singletons. Notes on this clone: The antigen remains unidentified.

This sample comprised peripheral blood, obtained on day 0 of MenACWY control vaccination. This clonotype was sampled from an adult in good health.

CDR3 bases: TGTGCCTGGAGTGAGGGCCAGTATCAGCCCCAGCATTTT. It is translated as CAWSEGQYQPQHF. The chain has TRBV30 and TRBJ1-5; D unclear. The CDR3 is 13 residues long. V shed 1 base and J shed 5 bases, with 9 bases lying between them. CDR1 is GTSNPN, CDR2 SVGIG, per germline (reference sequence).